This T cell receptor (beta chain) comes out of a study of response to subunit inactivated influenza vaccine. Study-wide results and limits: The authors offered the suggestion that each seasonal influenza vaccination recruits few new T cells.

Notes on this clonotype: The antigen is unknown.

TCRdb itself ran the RT-PCR reads through MiXCR, one entry per CDR3 protein. The table has 800,000 or so distinct CDR3 sequences, around 20% seen once. This clonotype was sampled from a man between 45 and 60 years old who received an inactivated influenza vaccine. Sequencing was performed on PBMCs from blood, taken around 5 days after vaccination.

CDR3 in DNA: TGTGCCAGCAGCTTGGAGGAAGGAATCCAGCCCCAGCATTTT. Its translation is CASSLEEGIQPQHF. The chain recombines TRBV5-5 with TRBJ1-5; D is unresolved. V lost 0 bases and J 7 bases, leaving 11 bases between the germline ends. The CDR3 sequence is 14 residues long. Germline V lookup: CDR1 SGHKS, CDR2 YYEKEE (reference sequence).